This T cell receptor (beta chain) was recorded in a study of blood T cell repertoires in COVID-19. The ends lost 0 bases at V and 7 bases at J; junction bases unmatched: 9. The germline V gene has CDR1 SGDLS and CDR2 YYNGEE. This CDR3 region has 15 residues. Per the study methods: For nucleated cells, counts were estimated from reference gene primer amplification. Profiling relied on immunoSEQ multiplex PCR, and the TCRdb table lists in-frame clones only, not all of them. From that table come the V and J calls and clone size; the DNA was used to work out D and trimming. The profile covers approximately 270,000 clones, with roughly 91% appearing a single time and around 0.8% taken by the ten largest.

The V gene is TRBV9, the J gene TRBJ1-2; 7 bases line up with TRBD1. The sample comprised peripheral blood. This TCR was recovered from a young man with acute or convalescent COVID-19. The CDR3 coding sequence is TGTGCCAGCAGCGTAGGAGGAGGGGACAGCGGTGGCTACACCTTC. It yields the protein CASSVGGGDSGGYTF.